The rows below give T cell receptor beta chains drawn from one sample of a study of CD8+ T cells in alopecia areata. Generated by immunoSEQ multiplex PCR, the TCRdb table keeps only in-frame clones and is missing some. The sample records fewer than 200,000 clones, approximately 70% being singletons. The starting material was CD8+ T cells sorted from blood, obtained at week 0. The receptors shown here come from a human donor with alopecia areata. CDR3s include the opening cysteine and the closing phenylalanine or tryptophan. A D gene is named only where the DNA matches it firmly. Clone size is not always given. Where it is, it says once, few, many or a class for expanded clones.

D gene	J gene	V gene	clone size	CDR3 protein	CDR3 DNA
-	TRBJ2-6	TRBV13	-	CASSPARDSGANVLTF	TGTGCCAGCAGCCCGGCCCGGGACTCTGGGGCCAACGTCCTGACTTTC
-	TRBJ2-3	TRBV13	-	CASRTFSTDTQYF	TGTGCCAGCCGGACATTTAGCACAGATACGCAGTATTTT
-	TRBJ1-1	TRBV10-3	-	CAISESKVSGQHATEAFF	TGTGCCATCAGTGAGTCGAAGGTATCCGGACAGCATGCAACTGAAGCTTTCTTT
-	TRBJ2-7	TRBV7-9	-	CASSPTSYEQYF	TGTGCCAGCAGCCCTACCAGCTACGAGCAGTACTTC
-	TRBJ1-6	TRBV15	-	CATSRSTEGNSPLHF	TGTGCCACCAGCAGATCGACAGAGGGTAATTCACCCCTCCACTTT
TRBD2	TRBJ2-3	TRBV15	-	CATSRDRLADVTDTQYF	TGTGCCACCAGCAGAGATAGGCTAGCGGACGTCACAGATACGCAGTATTTT
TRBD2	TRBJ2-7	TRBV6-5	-	CASSYTGGSYEQYF	TGTGCCAGCAGTTACACGGGGGGATCCTACGAGCAGTACTTC
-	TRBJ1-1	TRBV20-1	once	CSVRGGTEAFF	TGCAGTGTCAGGGGTGGCACTGAAGCTTTCTTT
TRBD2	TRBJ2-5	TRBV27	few	CASRSGGQETQYF	TGTGCCAGCCGGAGCGGGGGCCAAGAGACCCAGTACTTC
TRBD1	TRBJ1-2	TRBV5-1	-	CASSPRTGANYGYTF	TGCGCCAGCAGCCCCCGGACAGGCGCTAACTATGGCTACACCTTC
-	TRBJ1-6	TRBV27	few	CASSLSQNSPLHF	TGTGCCAGCAGTTTATCCCAGAATTCACCCCTCCACTTT
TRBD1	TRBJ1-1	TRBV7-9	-	CASSIDRGPEAFF	TGTGCCAGCAGCATCGACAGGGGCCCTGAAGCTTTCTTT
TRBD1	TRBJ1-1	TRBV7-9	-	CASSYTGDPSTEAFF	TGTGCCAGCAGCTATACAGGGGACCCATCCACTGAAGCTTTCTTT
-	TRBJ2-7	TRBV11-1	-	CASSLVSRTGAIGEQYF	TGTGCCAGCAGCTTAGTCAGCCGGACTGGGGCAATTGGAGAGCAGTACTTC
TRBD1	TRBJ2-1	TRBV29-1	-	CSGYRGGQFF	TGCAGCGGGTACAGGGGCGGGCAGTTCTTC
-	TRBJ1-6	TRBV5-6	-	CASSLGGSRNSPLHF	TGTGCCAGCAGCTTGGGGGGATCGCGAAATTCACCCCTCCACTTT
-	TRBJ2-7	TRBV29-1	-	CSVVDPRQSSYEQCF	TGCAGCGTTGTGGATCCCAGACAGAGCTCCTACGAGCAGTGCTTC
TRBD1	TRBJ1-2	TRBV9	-	CASSAGQAMDGYTF	TGTGCCAGCAGCGCGGGACAGGCCATGGATGGCTACACCTTC
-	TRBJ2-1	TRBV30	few	CAWSLFLNEQFF	TGTGCCTGGAGTCTTTTCTTGAATGAGCAGTTCTTC
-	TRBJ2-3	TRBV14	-	CASSLAPDTQYF	TGTGCCAGCAGCCTAGCACCAGATACGCAGTATTTT
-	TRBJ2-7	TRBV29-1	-	CGVEVETYEQYF	TGCGGCGTTGAGGTAGAGACCTACGAGCAGTACTTC
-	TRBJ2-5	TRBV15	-	CATSRVRGGETQYF	TGTGCCACCAGCAGAGTGCGGGGCGGTGAGACCCAGTACTTC
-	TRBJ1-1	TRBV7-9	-	CASSLDGEAFF	TGTGCCAGCAGCTTAGATGGTGAAGCTTTCTTT
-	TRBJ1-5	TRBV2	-	CATKRTTNQPQHF	TGTGCCACGAAGCGGACAACCAATCAGCCCCAGCATTTT
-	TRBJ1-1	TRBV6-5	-	CASSYSGYTEAFF	TGTGCCAGCAGTTACTCAGGTTACACTGAAGCTTTCTTT
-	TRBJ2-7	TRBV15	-	CATSRNRVGDEQYF	TGTGCCACCAGCAGAAACAGGGTCGGGGACGAGCAGTACTTC
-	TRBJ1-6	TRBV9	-	CASSSGQTSYNSPLHF	TGTGCCAGCTCCAGTGGGCAGACATCCTATAATTCACCCCTCCACTTT
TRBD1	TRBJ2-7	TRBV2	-	CASRPGTGYQQYF	TGTGCCAGCAGACCCGGGACAGGGTATCAGCAGTACTTC
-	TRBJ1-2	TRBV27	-	CANLGGAEGYTF	TGTGCCAACCTCGGGGGGGCGGAAGGCTACACCTTC
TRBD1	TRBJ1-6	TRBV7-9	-	CASSHPPGQGDSPLHF	TGTGCCAGCAGTCACCCTCCGGGACAGGGGGATTCACCCCTCCACTTT
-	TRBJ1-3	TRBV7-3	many	CASSLSGGFGNTIYF	TGTGCCAGCAGCTTATCTGGCGGATTTGGAAACACCATATATTTT
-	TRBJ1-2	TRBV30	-	CAWDHQGPYGYTF	TGTGCCTGGGACCACCAGGGGCCCTATGGCTACACCTTC
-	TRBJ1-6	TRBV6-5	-	CATLPGLTYNSPLHF	TGTGCTACGCTTCCCGGACTTACCTATAATTCACCCCTCCACTTT
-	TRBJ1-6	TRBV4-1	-	CASSHGPRLRVNSPLHF	TGCGCCAGCAGCCATGGGCCCCGCCTTAGGGTTAATTCACCCCTCCACTTT
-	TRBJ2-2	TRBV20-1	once	CSARDLGELFF	TGCAGTGCTAGAGATTTGGGGGAGCTGTTTTTT
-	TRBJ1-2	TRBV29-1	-	CSATDRSAGGYTF	TGCAGCGCCACCGACAGGTCGGCGGGTGGCTACACCTTC
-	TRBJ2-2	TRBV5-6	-	CASSSITGELFF	TGTGCCAGCAGCTCCATAACCGGGGAGCTGTTTTTT
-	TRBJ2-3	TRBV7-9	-	CASSAPLQGPATDTQYF	TGTGCCAGCAGCGCCCCTTTGCAAGGCCCCGCGACAGATACGCAGTATTTT
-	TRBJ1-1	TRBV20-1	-	CSATYNTEAFF	TGCAGTGCTACCTACAACACTGAAGCTTTCTTT
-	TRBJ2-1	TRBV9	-	CASRLPGDGNNEQFF	TGTGCCAGCAGACTTCCGGGGGACGGAAACAATGAGCAGTTCTTC
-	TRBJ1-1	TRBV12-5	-	CASGFPGTSTEAFF	TGTGCTAGTGGTTTCCCCGGGACAAGCACTGAAGCTTTCTTT
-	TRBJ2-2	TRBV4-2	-	CASSQDATGELFF	TGTGCCAGCAGCCAAGACGCAACCGGGGAGCTGTTTTTT
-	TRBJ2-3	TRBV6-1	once	CASSGLGATDTQYF	TGTGCCAGCAGTGGCCTCGGAGCAACAGATACGCAGTATTTT
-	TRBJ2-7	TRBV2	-	CASSERGTYEQYF	TGTGCCAGCAGTGAACGGGGAACCTACGAGCAGTACTTC
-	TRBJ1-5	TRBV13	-	CASSLGQGNQPQHF	TGTGCCAGCAGCTTAGGACAGGGCAATCAGCCCCAGCATTTT
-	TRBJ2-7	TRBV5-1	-	CASSLSSSYEQYF	TGCGCCAGCAGCTTGTCTAGCTCCTACGAGCAGTACTTC
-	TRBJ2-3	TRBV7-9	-	CASSLVRGRTDTQYF	TGTGCCAGCAGCTTAGTGCGGGGCCGCACAGATACGCAGTATTTT
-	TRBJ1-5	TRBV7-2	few	CASSLGGGHQPQHF	TGTGCCAGCAGCTTAGGTGGAGGGCATCAGCCCCAGCATTTT
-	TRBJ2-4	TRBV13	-	CASRERRVAYIQYF	TGTGCCAGCAGAGAGCGGCGAGTGGCGTACATTCAGTACTTC
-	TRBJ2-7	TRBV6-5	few	CASSLGQWIYEQYF	TGTGCCAGCAGTCTAGGACAGTGGATCTACGAGCAGTACTTC
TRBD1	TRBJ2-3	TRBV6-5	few	CASSYSTGAVTDTQYF	TGTGCCAGCAGTTACTCTACAGGGGCTGTCACAGATACGCAGTATTTT
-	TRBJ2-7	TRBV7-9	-	CASSPKIYEQYF	TGTGCCAGCAGCCCAAAGATCTACGAGCAGTACTTC
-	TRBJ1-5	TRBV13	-	CASSLGRGQPQHF	TGTGCCAGCAGCTTAGGCAGGGGTCAGCCCCAGCATTTT